This T cell receptor (beta chain) was captured by sequencing in a study of T-cell reconstitution after alpha-beta-depleted transplantation in children. Study observations and caveats: Some patients' high day-60 TCRbeta diversity was traced to surviving recipient T cells and thymic progenitors.

This clonotype was picked up many times. The target antigen is unknown. Molecular barcoding with unique molecular identifiers was used for the TCRbeta library. TCRdb reanalysed the PCR reads using MiXCR and keeps one entry per CDR3 protein. The sample records about 260,000 distinct CDR3 sequences, around 8% being singletons. Germline V gives CDR1 SGHAT, CDR2 FQNNGV. CDR3 size: 12 residues. The germline V and J ends were trimmed by 8 bases and 2 bases, with 10 bases remaining between them. This receptor was identified in a male patient younger than 18 who had a stem cell transplant for acute lymphoblastic leukemia, so the T cells may come from the graft donor. The J gene is TRBJ2-7, the V gene TRBV11-2; D is ambiguous. The starting material was PBMCs, mostly from graft donor cells, obtained 180 days after TCRalphabeta/CD19-depleted stem cell transplant. The CDR3 nucleotides are TGTGCCAGCGGTGGCAGCCCCTACGAGCAGTACTTC. The encoded protein is CASGGSPYEQYF.